This T cell receptor (beta chain) was captured in a study of blood T cell repertoires in COVID-19. Turning to the study itself: Sites in the United States, Italy and Spain provided acute and convalescent COVID-19 samples.

Assay: immunoSEQ multiplex PCR; the TCRdb copy retains only in-frame clones and omits some. This sample yields 120,000 to 150,000 clones, of which roughly 82% are seen a single time; about 6.8% belongs to the top ten. The CDR3 consists of 16 residues. Germline CDR1 and CDR2: SGHTA and FQGTGA. Trimming pared 4 bases from V and 1 base from J, leaving 15 bases between. This TCR derives from a woman aged 50 to 60 in a cohort sampled during active or convalescent COVID-19. Sequencing used peripheral blood. The chain has TRBV7-3 and TRBJ2-3; D not certain. DNA of the CDR3: TGTGCCAGCAGCTACATGCCCGACGGAGGCACAGATACGCAGTATTTT. Protein product: CASSYMPDGGTDTQYF.